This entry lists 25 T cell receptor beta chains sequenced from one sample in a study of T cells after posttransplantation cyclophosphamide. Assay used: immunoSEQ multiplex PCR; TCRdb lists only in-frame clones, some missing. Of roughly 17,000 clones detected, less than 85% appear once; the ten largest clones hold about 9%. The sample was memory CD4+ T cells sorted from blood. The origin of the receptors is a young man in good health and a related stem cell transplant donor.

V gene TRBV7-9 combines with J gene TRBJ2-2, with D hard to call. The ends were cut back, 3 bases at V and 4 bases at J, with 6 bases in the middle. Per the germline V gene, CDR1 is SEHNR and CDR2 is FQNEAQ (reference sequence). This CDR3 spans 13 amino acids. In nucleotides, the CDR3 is TGTGCCAGCAGCTTTTACGGCACCGGGGAGCTGTTTTTT. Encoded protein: CASSFYGTGELFF.

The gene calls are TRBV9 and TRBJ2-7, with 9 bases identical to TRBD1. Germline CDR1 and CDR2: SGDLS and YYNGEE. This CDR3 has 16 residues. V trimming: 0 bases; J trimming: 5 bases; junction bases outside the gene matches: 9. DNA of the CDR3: TGTGCCAGCAGCGTAGGGCTGGGACAGGGTCCTAACGAGCAGTACTTC. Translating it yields CASSVGLGQGPNEQYF. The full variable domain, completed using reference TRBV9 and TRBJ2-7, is DSGVTQTPKHLITATGQRVTLRCSPRSGDLSVYWYQQSLDQGLQFLIQYYNGEERAKGNILERFSAQQFPDLHSELNLSSLELGDSALYFCASSVGLGQGPNEQYFGPGTRLTVT.

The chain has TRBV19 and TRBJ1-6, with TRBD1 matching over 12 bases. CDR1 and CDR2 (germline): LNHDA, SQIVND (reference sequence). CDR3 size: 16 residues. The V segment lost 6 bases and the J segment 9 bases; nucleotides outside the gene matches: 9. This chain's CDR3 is CASSPTGTGGGSPLHF. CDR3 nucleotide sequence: TGTGCCAGTAGCCCAACCGGGACAGGGGGCGGTTCACCCCTCCACTTT. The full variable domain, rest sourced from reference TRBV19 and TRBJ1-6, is DGGITQSPKYLFRKEGQNVTLSCEQNLNHDAMYWYRQDPGQGLRLIYYSQIVNDFQKGDIAEGYSVSREKKESFPLTVTSAQKNPTAFYLCASSPTGTGGGSPLHFGNGTRLTVT.

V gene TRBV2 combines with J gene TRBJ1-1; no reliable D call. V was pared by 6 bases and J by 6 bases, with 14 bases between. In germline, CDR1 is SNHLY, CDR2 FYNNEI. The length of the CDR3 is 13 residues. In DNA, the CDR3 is TGTGCCAGCAGCGAGGGAATGACCTCTGAAGCTTTCTTT. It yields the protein CASSEGMTSEAFF.

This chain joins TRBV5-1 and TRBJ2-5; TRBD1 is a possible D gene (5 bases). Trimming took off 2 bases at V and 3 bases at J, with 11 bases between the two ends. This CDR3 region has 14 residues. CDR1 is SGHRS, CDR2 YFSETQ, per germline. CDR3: CASSLGADKETQYF. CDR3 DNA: TGCGCCAGCAGCTTAGGGGCAGACAAAGAGACCCAGTACTTC.

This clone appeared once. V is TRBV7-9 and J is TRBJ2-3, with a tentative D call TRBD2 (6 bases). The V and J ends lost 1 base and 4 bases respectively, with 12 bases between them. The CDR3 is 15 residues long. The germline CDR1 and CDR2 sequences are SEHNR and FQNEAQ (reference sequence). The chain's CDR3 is CASSLVSGSADTQYF. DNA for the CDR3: TGTGCCAGCAGCTTAGTAAGCGGGTCCGCAGATACGCAGTATTTT.

The CDR3 DNA reads TGTGCCAGCAGCCCCGGACATCCAACTAACTATGGCTACACCTTC. This translates into CASSPGHPTNYGYTF. J is TRBJ1-2 and V is TRBV2; D possibly corresponds to TRBD1 (5 bases). The CDR3 loop spans 15 amino acids. V was shortened by 6 bases and J by 0 bases, with 14 bases between the two germline ends. CDR1 and CDR2 from the germline V gene are SNHLY and FYNNEI.

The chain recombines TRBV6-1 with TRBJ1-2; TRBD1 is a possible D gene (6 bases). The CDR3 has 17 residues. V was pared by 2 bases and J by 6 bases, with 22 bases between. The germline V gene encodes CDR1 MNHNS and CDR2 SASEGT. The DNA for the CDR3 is TGTGCCAGCAGTGAAAGGGGGGGGATCGGCCCTGAGCATGGCTACACCTTC. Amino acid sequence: CASSERGGIGPEHGYTF.

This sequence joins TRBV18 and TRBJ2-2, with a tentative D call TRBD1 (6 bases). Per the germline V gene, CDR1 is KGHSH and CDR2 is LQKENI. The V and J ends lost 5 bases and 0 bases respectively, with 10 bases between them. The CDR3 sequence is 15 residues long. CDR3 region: CASSRDIANTGELFF. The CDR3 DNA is TGTGCCAGCTCAAGGGACATAGCGAACACCGGGGAGCTGTTTTTT.

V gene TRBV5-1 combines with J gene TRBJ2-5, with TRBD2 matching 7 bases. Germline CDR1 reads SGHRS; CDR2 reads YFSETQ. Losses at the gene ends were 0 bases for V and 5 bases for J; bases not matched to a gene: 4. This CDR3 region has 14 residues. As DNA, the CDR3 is TGCGCCAGCAGCTTGGCCGAGGGAGGGGAGACCCAGTACTTC. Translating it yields CASSLAEGGETQYF.

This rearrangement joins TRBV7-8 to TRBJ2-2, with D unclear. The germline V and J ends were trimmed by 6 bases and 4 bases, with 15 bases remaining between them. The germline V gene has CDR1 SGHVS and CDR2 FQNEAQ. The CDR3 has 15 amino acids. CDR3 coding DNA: TGTGCCAGCAGTTCTAGTAGTTTCGTCACCGGGGAGCTGTTTTTT. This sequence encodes CASSSSSFVTGELFF.

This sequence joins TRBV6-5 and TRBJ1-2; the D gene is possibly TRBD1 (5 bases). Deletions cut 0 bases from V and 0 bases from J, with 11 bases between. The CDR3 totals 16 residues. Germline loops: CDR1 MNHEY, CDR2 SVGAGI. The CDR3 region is CASSYSRPGANYGYTF. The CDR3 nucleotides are TGTGCCAGCAGTTACTCGAGGCCGGGGGCTAACTATGGCTACACCTTC.

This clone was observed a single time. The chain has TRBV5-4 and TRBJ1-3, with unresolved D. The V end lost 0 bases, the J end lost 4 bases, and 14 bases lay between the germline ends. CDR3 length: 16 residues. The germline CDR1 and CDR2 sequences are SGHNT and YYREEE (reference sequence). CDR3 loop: CASSLGGVYSGNTIYF. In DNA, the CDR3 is TGTGCCAGCAGCTTGGGCGGGGTTTACTCCGGAAACACCATATATTTT.

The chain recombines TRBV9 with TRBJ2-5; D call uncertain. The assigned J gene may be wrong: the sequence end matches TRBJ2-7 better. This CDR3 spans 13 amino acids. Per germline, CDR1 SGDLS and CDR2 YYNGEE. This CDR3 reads CASSVDSSYEQYF. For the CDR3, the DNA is TGTGCCAGCAGCGTAGACAGTTCCTACGAGCAGTACTTC.

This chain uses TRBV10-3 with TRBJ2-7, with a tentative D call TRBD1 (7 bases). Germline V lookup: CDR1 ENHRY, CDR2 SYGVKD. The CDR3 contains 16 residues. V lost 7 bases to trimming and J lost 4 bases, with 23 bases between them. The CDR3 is CAITPTGKGGLYEQYF. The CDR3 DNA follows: TGTGCCATCACCCCGACAGGGAAGGGGGGACTTTACGAGCAGTACTTC.

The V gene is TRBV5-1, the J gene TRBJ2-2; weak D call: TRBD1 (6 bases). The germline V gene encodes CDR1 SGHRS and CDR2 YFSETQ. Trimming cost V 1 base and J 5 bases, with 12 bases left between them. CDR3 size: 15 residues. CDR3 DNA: TGCGCCAGCAGCTTGCAGGGGCTAGGGACCGGGGAGCTGTTTTTT. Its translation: CASSLQGLGTGELFF. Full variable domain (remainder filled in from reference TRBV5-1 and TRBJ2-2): KAGVTQTPRYLIKTRGQQVTLSCSPISGHRSVSWYQQTPGQGLQFLFEYFSETQRNKGNFPGRFSGRQFSNSRSEMNVSTLELGDSALYLCASSLQGLGTGELFFGEGSRLTVL.

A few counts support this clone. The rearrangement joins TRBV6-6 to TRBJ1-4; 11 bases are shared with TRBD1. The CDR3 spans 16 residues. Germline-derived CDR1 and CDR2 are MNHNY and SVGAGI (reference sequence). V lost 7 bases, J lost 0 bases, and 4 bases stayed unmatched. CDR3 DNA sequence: TGTGCCAGCATTCCGGGACAGGGGGCAACTAATGAAAAACTGTTTTTT. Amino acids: CASIPGQGATNEKLFF.

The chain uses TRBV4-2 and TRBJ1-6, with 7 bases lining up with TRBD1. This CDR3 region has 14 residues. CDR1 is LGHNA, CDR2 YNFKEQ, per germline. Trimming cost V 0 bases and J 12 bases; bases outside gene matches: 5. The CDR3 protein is CASSQDRGTGPLHF. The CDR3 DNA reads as TGTGCCAGCAGCCAAGACAGGGGGACGGGACCCCTCCACTTT.

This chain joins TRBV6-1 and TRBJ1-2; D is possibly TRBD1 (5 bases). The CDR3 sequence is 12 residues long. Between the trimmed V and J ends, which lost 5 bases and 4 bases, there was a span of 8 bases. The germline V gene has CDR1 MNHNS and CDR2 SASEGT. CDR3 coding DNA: TGTGCCAGCAGTTCCCAGGGCTATGGCTACACCTTC. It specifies CASSSQGYGYTF.

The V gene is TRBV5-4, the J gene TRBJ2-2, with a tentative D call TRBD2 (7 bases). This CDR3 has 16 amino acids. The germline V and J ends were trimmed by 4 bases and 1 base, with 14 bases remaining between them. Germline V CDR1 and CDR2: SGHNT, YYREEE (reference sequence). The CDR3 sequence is CASSRRGGLNTGELFF. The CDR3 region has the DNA TGTGCCAGCAGCCGAAGGGGGGGTTTGAACACCGGGGAGCTGTTTTTT.

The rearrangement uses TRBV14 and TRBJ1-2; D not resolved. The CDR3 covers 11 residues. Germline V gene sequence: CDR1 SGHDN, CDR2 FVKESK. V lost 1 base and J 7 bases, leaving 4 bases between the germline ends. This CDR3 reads CASSQAGGYTF. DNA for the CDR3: TGTGCCAGCAGCCAAGCAGGTGGCTACACCTTC.

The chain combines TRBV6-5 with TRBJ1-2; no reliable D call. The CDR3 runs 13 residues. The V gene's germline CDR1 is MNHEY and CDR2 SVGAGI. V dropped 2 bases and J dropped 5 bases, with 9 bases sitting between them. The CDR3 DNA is TGTGCCAGCAGTTACAGCAGGATTTATGGCTACACCTTC. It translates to CASSYSRIYGYTF.

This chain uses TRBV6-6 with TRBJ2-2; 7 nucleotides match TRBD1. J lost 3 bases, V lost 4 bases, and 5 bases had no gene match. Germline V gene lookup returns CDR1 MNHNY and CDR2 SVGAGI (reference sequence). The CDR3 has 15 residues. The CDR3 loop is CASSSRQGYTGELFF. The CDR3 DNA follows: TGTGCCAGCAGTTCCCGACAGGGCTACACCGGGGAGCTGTTTTTT.

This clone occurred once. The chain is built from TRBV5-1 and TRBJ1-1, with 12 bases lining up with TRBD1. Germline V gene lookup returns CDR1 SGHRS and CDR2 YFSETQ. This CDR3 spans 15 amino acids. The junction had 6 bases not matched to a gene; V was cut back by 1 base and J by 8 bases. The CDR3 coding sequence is TGCGCCAGCAGCTTGCTCGGGACAGGGGGCGCCGAAGCTTTCTTT. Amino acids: CASSLLGTGGAEAFF.

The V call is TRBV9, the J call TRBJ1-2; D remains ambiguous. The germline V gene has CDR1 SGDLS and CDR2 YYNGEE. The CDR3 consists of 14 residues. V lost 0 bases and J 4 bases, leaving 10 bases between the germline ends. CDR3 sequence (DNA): TGTGCCAGCAGCGTAGGGTCAGAACGCTATGGCTACACCTTC. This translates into CASSVGSERYGYTF.